This T cell receptor beta chain stems from a study of metastatic and nonmetastatic thyroid tumors. The overall study: Malignant thyroid and benign thyroid patients provided blood and tumor or nodule tissue whose repertoires were compared.

This clone was counted a few times. Antigen specificity is unknown. In the original workflow: To classify distant metastasis in papillary thyroid cancer, a model was built from CDR3 differences across clinicopathological groups. Using MiXCR, TCRdb reanalyzed the PCR reads. The V and J calls were determined by TCRdb, not by the authors. The sample records 64,000 or so clones, about a sixth being singletons. Whole-study results and caveats: Malignant thyroid tumors reportedly had TCR beta diversity that was significantly higher than in benign nodules, in blood and tumor.

The CDR3 is made up of 13 amino acids. J gave up 8 bases and V 6 bases, and 6 bases lay outside the gene matches. Germline CDR1 is MDHEN and CDR2 is SYDVKM. Thyroid surgery was preceded by no treatment in any patient. The V and J genes are TRBV28 and TRBJ2-2; 7 positions agree with TRBD2. The sequence derives from a male donor with papillary thyroid cancer or a benign thyroid nodule (not recorded which). Some clones in this sample may be carry-over from other donors' samples. Sequencing was carried out using blood. The CDR3 region is CASSHRGEGELFF. CDR3 coding DNA: TGTGCCAGCAGCCACCGGGGGGAGGGGGAGCTGTTTTTT.